This T cell receptor beta chain stems from a study of blood T cell repertoires in COVID-19. Clones were read by immunoSEQ multiplex PCR, and TCRdb kept only the in-frame ones, dropping some. This sample yields under 300,000 clones, of which about 82% are seen a single time; 10% to 15% belongs to the top ten. CDR3 length: 15 residues. Germline V gene lookup returns CDR1 LNHDA and CDR2 SQIVND (reference sequence). The ends were cut back, 9 bases at V and 1 base at J, with 18 bases in the middle. The receptor comes from a man aged 80 or over with acute or convalescent COVID-19. The sample taken for sequencing was peripheral blood. The chain couples TRBV19 to TRBJ1-1; perhaps TRBD1 as D (5 bases). The CDR3 loop reads CASRSTLGANTEAFF. The CDR3 DNA reads TGTGCCAGCCGTTCGACCCTTGGGGCGAACACTGAAGCTTTCTTT.